This TCR beta chain was recorded in a study of cytomegalovirus exposure and HLA in healthy donors. Background on the study: As an earlier analysis found, some 180 million T cells yielded over 95 million unique TCR beta sequences. Early released data had roughly 81 million unique TCRs, all coming from HLA-typed donors. Study results and caveats: Some TCR beta chains (more than 150 of them) were listed as cytomegalovirus-associated. Common viral pathogens seemed to be connected with several of the most significant clusters, according to a later analysis.

About this clone itself: The antigen is undetermined.

PCR amplification relied on 60 Vbeta primers (plus 13 Jbeta primers). The protocol was immunoSEQ multiplex PCR, while the TCRdb copy is restricted to in-frame clones and leaves out a portion. This repertoire shows 180,000 or so clones, over 70% found once; its top ten account for approximately 3.7%. V was trimmed by 0 bases and J by 5 bases, leaving 12 bases between them. The CDR3 extends over 15 amino acids. Per germline, CDR1 SGHRS and CDR2 YFSETQ. V and J are TRBV5-1 and TRBJ2-4; D possibly corresponds to TRBD1 (5 bases). Sequenced material: PBMCs. The receptor was derived from a woman in her sixties or seventies in good health and CMV-seropositive. The CDR3 DNA reads as TGCGCCAGCAGCTTGGCCTTGGCAGGGCAAAACATTCAGTACTTC. It encodes CASSLALAGQNIQYF.